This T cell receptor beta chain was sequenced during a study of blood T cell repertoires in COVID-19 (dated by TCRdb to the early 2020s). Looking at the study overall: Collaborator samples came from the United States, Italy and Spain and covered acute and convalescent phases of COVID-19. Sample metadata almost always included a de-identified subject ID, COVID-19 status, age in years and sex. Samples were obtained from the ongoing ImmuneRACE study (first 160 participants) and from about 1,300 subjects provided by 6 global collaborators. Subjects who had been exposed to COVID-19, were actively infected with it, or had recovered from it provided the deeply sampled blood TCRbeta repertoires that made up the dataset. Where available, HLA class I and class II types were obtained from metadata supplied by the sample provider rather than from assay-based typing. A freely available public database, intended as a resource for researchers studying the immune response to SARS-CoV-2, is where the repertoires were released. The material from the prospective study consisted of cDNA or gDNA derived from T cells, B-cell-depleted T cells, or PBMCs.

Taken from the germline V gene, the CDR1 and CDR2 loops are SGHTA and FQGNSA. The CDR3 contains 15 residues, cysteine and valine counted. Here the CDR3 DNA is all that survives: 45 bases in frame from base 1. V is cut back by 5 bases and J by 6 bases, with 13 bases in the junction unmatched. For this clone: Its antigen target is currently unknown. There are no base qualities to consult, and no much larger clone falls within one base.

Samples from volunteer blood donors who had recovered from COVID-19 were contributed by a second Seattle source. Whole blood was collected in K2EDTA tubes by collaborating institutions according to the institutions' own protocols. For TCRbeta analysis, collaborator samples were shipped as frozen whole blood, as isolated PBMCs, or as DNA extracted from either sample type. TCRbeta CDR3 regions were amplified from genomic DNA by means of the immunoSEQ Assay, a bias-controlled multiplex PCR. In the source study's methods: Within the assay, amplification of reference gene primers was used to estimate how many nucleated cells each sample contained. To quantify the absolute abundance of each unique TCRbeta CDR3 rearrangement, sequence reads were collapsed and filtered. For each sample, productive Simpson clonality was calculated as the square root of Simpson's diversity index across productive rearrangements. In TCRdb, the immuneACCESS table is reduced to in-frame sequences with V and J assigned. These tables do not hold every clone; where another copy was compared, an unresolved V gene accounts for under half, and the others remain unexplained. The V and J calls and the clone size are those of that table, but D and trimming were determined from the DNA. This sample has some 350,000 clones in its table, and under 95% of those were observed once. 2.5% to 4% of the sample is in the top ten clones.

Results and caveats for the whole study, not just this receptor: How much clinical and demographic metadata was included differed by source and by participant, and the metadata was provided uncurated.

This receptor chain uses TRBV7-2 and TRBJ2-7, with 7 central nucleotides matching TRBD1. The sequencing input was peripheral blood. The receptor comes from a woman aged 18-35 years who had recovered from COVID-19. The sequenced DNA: TGTGCCAGCAGCACCCTAGACAGGGTATTCTGCGAGCAGTACGTC. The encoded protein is CASSTLDRVFCEQYV.